The entry below gives a single TCR beta chain sequence along with its context. This could be a read error, since a much larger clone is one nucleotide away. To make TCR beta libraries, researchers used iRepertoire HTBI primers and Arm-PCR of CDR3 regions. Each CDR3 protein is one row after TCRdb ran MiXCR on the multiplex PCR reads. Seen here are a few hundred thousand distinct CDR3 sequences, around 24% observed once, and the top ten hold 26%. Per the germline V gene, CDR1 is MDHEN and CDR2 is SYDVKM. This CDR3 is built from 13 residues. This sample stems from a study of regulatory T cells in long-lasting Graves disease. Time point noted: persistent/refractory GD, antithyroid drugs over 5 years with positive TRAb. RNA from PBMCs was the source of the TCR library.

The material sequenced was peripheral blood mononuclear cells (PBMCs), taken when the disease was refractory, from a patient treated with antithyroid drugs. The chain has TRBV28 and TRBJ1-2, with a possible D match to TRBD1 (5 bases). This TCR was recovered from a female donor with Graves disease. CDR3 protein: CASSLRGSDGYIF. CDR3 bases: TGTGCCAGCAGTTTACGGGGCTCTGATGGCTACATCTTC.